These T cell receptor beta chains were read from a single sample in a study of OX40 agonist ivuxolimab in advanced cancers. The data were produced by immunoSEQ multiplex PCR, yet TCRdb's version contains in-frame clones alone and is incomplete. The sample shows approximately 99,000 clones, 86% of them seen only once. Sequenced here: CD4+ or CD8+ T cells sorted from blood, sampled in a trial of the OX40 agonist ivuxolimab. Source of these receptors: an adult with an advanced solid tumor such as melanoma, head and neck, liver or kidney cancer. Each CDR3 is given with its conserved first and last residue. The order of the fields is clone size, D gene, V gene, J gene, CDR3 protein, CDR3 DNA. A D gene is named only where the DNA matches it firmly. Where a row states a size, it is once, few, many or the class of an expanded clone; other rows omit it.

clone_size: once
d_call: -
v_call: TRBV19
j_call: TRBJ1-4
cdr3_aa: CASRRLGQGRPNEKLFF
cdr3_nt: TGTGCCAGTAGACGATTAGGGCAGGGCCGACCTAATGAAAAACTGTTTTTT

clone_size: -
d_call: -
v_call: TRBV5-4
j_call: TRBJ1-1
cdr3_aa: CASSQDQNTEAFF
cdr3_nt: TGTGCCAGCAGCCAGGACCAGAACACTGAAGCTTTCTTT

clone_size: -
d_call: TRBD1
v_call: TRBV11-2
j_call: TRBJ1-2
cdr3_aa: CASSQEGQFYGYTF
cdr3_nt: TGTGCCAGCAGTCAAGAGGGACAGTTCTATGGCTACACCTTC

clone_size: -
d_call: TRBD1
v_call: TRBV7-9
j_call: TRBJ2-7
cdr3_aa: CASSPWDREYEQYF
cdr3_nt: TGTGCCAGCAGCCCCTGGGACAGGGAGTACGAGCAGTACTTC

clone_size: once
d_call: -
v_call: TRBV5-1
j_call: TRBJ1-1
cdr3_aa: CASSAPGQTTMNTEAFF
cdr3_nt: TGCGCCAGCAGCGCCCCCGGACAGACTACTATGAACACTGAAGCTTTCTTT

clone_size: -
d_call: TRBD1
v_call: TRBV19
j_call: TRBJ1-5
cdr3_aa: CASSIPDRGIGQPQHF
cdr3_nt: TGTGCCAGTAGTATCCCCGACAGGGGGATAGGTCAGCCCCAGCATTTT

clone_size: -
d_call: TRBD1
v_call: TRBV14
j_call: TRBJ2-2
cdr3_aa: CASSQDPGQGYSVNTGELFF
cdr3_nt: TGTGCCAGCAGCCAAGATCCGGGACAGGGATATAGCGTGAACACCGGGGAGCTGTTTTTT

clone_size: -
d_call: -
v_call: TRBV7-9
j_call: TRBJ2-5
cdr3_aa: CASSPMGTQYF
cdr3_nt: TGTGCCAGCAGCCCCATGGGGACCCAGTACTTC

clone_size: -
d_call: -
v_call: TRBV18
j_call: TRBJ2-7
cdr3_aa: CASSPRASGPTSYEQYF
cdr3_nt: TGTGCCAGCTCACCGCGAGCCTCAGGGCCAACTTCCTACGAGCAGTACTTC

clone_size: -
d_call: TRBD2
v_call: TRBV29-1
j_call: TRBJ2-5
cdr3_aa: CSVGLAEETQYF
cdr3_nt: TGCAGCGTTGGACTAGCGGAGGAGACCCAGTACTTC

clone_size: -
d_call: TRBD1
v_call: TRBV30
j_call: TRBJ1-4
cdr3_aa: CAWSPGRAGGGLFF
cdr3_nt: TGTGCCTGGAGCCCGGGGAGGGCAGGGGGCGGACTGTTTTTT

clone_size: -
d_call: -
v_call: TRBV20-1
j_call: TRBJ2-5
cdr3_aa: CSARDGETQYF
cdr3_nt: TGCAGTGCTAGGGATGGGGAGACCCAGTACTTC

clone_size: -
d_call: -
v_call: TRBV7-9
j_call: TRBJ1-1
cdr3_aa: CASSSQLYTEAFF
cdr3_nt: TGTGCCAGCAGCTCTCAGCTATACACTGAAGCTTTCTTT

clone_size: once
d_call: -
v_call: TRBV9
j_call: TRBJ2-1
cdr3_aa: CASSERGLNEQFF
cdr3_nt: TGTGCCAGCAGCGAGAGGGGGTTAAATGAGCAGTTCTTC

clone_size: once
d_call: TRBD1
v_call: TRBV27
j_call: TRBJ1-2
cdr3_aa: CASSLDRRHYGYTF
cdr3_nt: TGTGCCAGCAGTTTGGACAGGCGGCACTATGGCTACACCTTC

clone_size: -
d_call: -
v_call: TRBV11-3
j_call: TRBJ2-2
cdr3_aa: CASSLVNTGELFF
cdr3_nt: TGTGCCAGCAGCCTCGTGAACACCGGGGAGCTGTTTTTT

clone_size: -
d_call: -
v_call: TRBV11-2
j_call: TRBJ1-1
cdr3_aa: CASSPGGLNTEAFF
cdr3_nt: TGTGCCAGCAGCCCGGGGGGCCTGAACACTGAAGCTTTCTTT

clone_size: -
d_call: -
v_call: TRBV7-6
j_call: TRBJ2-6
cdr3_aa: CASSLGGSTGANVLTF
cdr3_nt: TGTGCCAGCAGCTTAGGGGGGTCAACGGGGGCCAACGTCCTGACTTTC

clone_size: -
d_call: TRBD1
v_call: TRBV5-4
j_call: TRBJ1-2
cdr3_aa: CASSQRGNRGWGYTF
cdr3_nt: TGTGCCAGCAGCCAAAGGGGAAACAGGGGATGGGGCTACACCTTC

clone_size: -
d_call: -
v_call: TRBV18
j_call: TRBJ2-1
cdr3_aa: CASSPLRENEQFF
cdr3_nt: TGTGCCAGCTCACCTTTACGGGAAAATGAGCAGTTCTTC